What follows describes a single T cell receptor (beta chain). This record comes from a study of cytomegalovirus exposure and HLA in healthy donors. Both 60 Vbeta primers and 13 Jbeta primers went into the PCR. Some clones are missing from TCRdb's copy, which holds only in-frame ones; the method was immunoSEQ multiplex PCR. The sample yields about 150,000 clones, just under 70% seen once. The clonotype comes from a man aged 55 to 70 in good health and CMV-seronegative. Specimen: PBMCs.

The CDR3 region is CASSDSGTGGGNEQFF. As DNA, the CDR3 is TGTGCCAGCAGTGATTCCGGGACAGGGGGCGGAAATGAGCAGTTCTTC. The chain links TRBV25-1 to TRBJ2-1, with 12 bases matching TRBD1. The CDR3 loop spans 16 amino acids. CDR1 MGHDK and CDR2 SYGVNS come from the germline V gene. V lost 3 bases and J lost 7; bases outside the gene matches: 7.